Listed here are 30 T cell receptor beta chains from one sample, sequenced in a study of T-cell memory formation after mild COVID-19. MiXCR was run by TCRdb on the 5' RACE reads, yielding one entry per CDR3 protein. Altogether about 400,000 distinct CDR3 sequences are present, more than 20% being singletons, with the ten largest covering around 8.8%. Sequenced: PBMCs or a T cell subset sorted from them (not recorded which). All receptors come from an adult woman who had mild COVID-19 (a few samples of this study predate the infection). Cell type and time point are not known.

The rearrangement uses TRBV5-1 and TRBJ1-5, with a tentative D call TRBD1 (5 bases). The V gene's germline CDR1 is SGHRS and CDR2 YFSETQ. This CDR3 has 14 residues. V gave up 4 bases and J gave up 4 bases, with 12 bases separating them. In DNA, the CDR3 is TGCGCCAGCAGCCCGGGGACGGAAAATCAGCCCCAGCATTTT. Protein sequence: CASSPGTENQPQHF.

This clonotype was detected only a few times. This rearrangement joins TRBV20-1 to TRBJ2-5; 13 positions match TRBD2. Germline V CDR1 and CDR2: DFQATT, SNEGSKA (reference sequence). The J segment lost 4 bases and the V segment lost 6 bases, leaving 8 bases of the junction unmatched. The CDR3 totals 15 residues. CDR3 amino acids: CSARLAGGVGETQYF. The CDR3 bases are TGCAGTGCCCGACTAGCGGGAGGAGTGGGAGAGACCCAGTACTTC.

In its sample, this clonotype was seen a few times. This chain links TRBV12-3 or TRBV12-4 with TRBJ2-3; 11 bases agree with TRBD2. CDR3 size: 15 residues. The ends lost 7 bases at V and 4 bases at J; junction bases unmatched: 7. CDR3 nucleotide sequence: TGTGCCAGCACCATAGCGGGGGGGCTCGCAGATACGCAGTATTTT. This gives the protein CASTIAGGLADTQYF.

The V gene is TRBV7-8, the J gene TRBJ1-2; the D is unclear. V dropped 5 bases and J dropped 8 bases, with 15 bases sitting between them. Germline-derived CDR1 and CDR2 are SGHVS and FQNEAQ. This CDR3 is built from 13 residues. CDR3 protein: CASSQSPGTGYTF. The CDR3, as DNA: TGTGCCAGCAGCCAAAGTCCCGGTACAGGCTACACCTTC.

Ten or more counts support this clonotype. The rearrangement uses TRBV7-6 and TRBJ2-3; 7 positions agree with TRBD2. Germline CDR1 is SGHVS and CDR2 is FNYEAQ. This CDR3 region has 17 residues. V lost 3 bases to trimming and J lost 0 bases; unmatched junction nucleotides: 9. The CDR3 here is CASSFPASGISTDTQYF. CDR3 DNA sequence: TGTGCCAGCAGCTTCCCCGCTAGCGGAATTAGCACAGATACGCAGTATTTT. The whole variable domain, remainder taken from reference TRBV7-6 and TRBJ2-3, is GAGVSQSPRYKVTKRGQDVALRCDPISGHVSLYWYRQALGQGPEFLTYFNYEAQQDKSGLPNDRFSAERPEGSISTLTIQRTEQRDSAMYRCASSFPASGISTDTQYFGPGTRLTVL.

This clonotype was detected a few times. This chain connects TRBV12-3 or TRBV12-4 to TRBJ1-2, with 8 bases matching TRBD1. V was clipped by 3 bases and J by 4 bases; unmatched bases: 4. The CDR3 has 14 residues. The CDR3 sequence: CASSFWTGLYGYTF. The CDR3 nucleotides read TGTGCCAGCAGTTTCTGGACAGGGCTCTATGGCTACACCTTC.

The CDR3 bases are TGCGCCAGCAGCCGCCAGGGGGCCAACTACAATGAGCAGTTCTTC. Its translation: CASSRQGANYNEQFF. This sequence joins TRBV5-1 and TRBJ2-1; 8 bases are a match to TRBD1. The length of the CDR3 is 15 residues. Trimming at V came to 4 bases and at J to 3 bases, leaving 6 bases not matched to a gene. CDR1 is SGHRS, CDR2 YFSETQ, per germline.

This chain uses TRBV20-1 with TRBJ2-7; tentatively, D is TRBD2 (6 bases). CDR1 is DFQATT and CDR2 is SNEGSKA in the germline V gene (reference sequence). The CDR3 covers 14 residues. V dropped 5 bases and J dropped 0 bases, with 14 bases sitting between them. The CDR3: CSAPPRGSSYEQYF. DNA of the CDR3: TGCAGTGCTCCCCCCCGGGGGAGCTCCTACGAGCAGTACTTC.

This clonotype was counted a few times. The chain uses TRBV6-5 and TRBJ2-5, with D possibly being TRBD2 (6 bases). The CDR3 is made up of 13 amino acids. CDR1 and CDR2 (germline): MNHEY, SVGAGI. Trimming shortened V by 8 bases and J by 2 bases, and 12 bases separated the two germline ends. The CDR3 coding sequence is TGTGCCAGCTACGGGACTGAGCAAGAGACCCAGTACTTC. Encoded protein: CASYGTEQETQYF.

The chain joins TRBV5-5 to TRBJ1-4; 7 nucleotides match TRBD1. CDR3 length equals 14 residues. After removal of 2 bases from V and 11 bases from J, the junction contained 9 bases not matched to a gene. Germline V gene sequence: CDR1 SGHKS, CDR2 YYEKEE (reference sequence). Here the CDR3 reads CASSFEGGRWKLFF. The CDR3 DNA follows: TGTGCCAGCAGCTTTGAAGGGGGCAGGTGGAAACTGTTTTTT. Drawing the rest from reference TRBV5-5 and TRBJ1-4, the complete variable domain is DAGVTQSPTHLIKTRGQQVTLRCSPISGHKSVSWYQQVLGQGPQFIFQYYEKEERGRGNFPDRFSARQFPNYSSELNVNALLLGDSALYLCASSFEGGRWKLFFGSGTQLSVL.

The chain recombines TRBV5-1 with TRBJ2-1, with TRBD1 identical over 9 bases. After removal of 4 bases from V and 0 bases from J, the junction contained 8 bases not matched to a gene. Germline V gene lookup returns CDR1 SGHRS and CDR2 YFSETQ. This CDR3 is built from 17 residues. CDR3 amino acids: CASSVLGQGVSYNEQFF. The DNA for the CDR3 is TGCGCCAGCAGCGTATTGGGACAGGGAGTCTCCTACAATGAGCAGTTCTTC.

In this sample, this clonotype turned up a few times. The V gene is TRBV6-5, the J gene TRBJ1-1; D may be TRBD1 (5 bases). Germline CDR1 MNHEY, CDR2 SVGAGI. The V end lost 2 bases, the J end lost 5 bases, and 15 bases lay between the germline ends. The CDR3 is 15 residues long. CDR3 sequence: CASSYGGGGRTEAFF. For the CDR3, the DNA is TGTGCCAGCAGTTACGGGGGGGGAGGTAGGACTGAAGCTTTCTTT.

Only a few counts were recorded for this clonotype. Sequence at one end of the junction differs from germline and may be a read error. V is TRBV12-3 or TRBV12-4 and J is TRBJ2-2; no clear D. The CDR3 contains 11 residues. As DNA, the CDR3 is TGCGCCAGCAGCCTTCGAGGGGAGCTGTTTTTT. Translated: CASSLRGELFF.

This clonotype was detected a few times. V and J are TRBV19 and TRBJ1-5; the D gene is possibly TRBD1 (5 bases). This CDR3 is built from 13 residues. Germline values: CDR1 LNHDA, CDR2 SQIVND (reference sequence). V gave up 4 bases and J gave up 6 bases, with 10 bases separating them. The CDR3 bases are TGTGCCAGTAGTAGGGGCTTCCGTCAGCCCCAGCATTTT. Its translation: CASSRGFRQPQHF.

The rearrangement uses TRBV6-5 and TRBJ1-4, with 8 bases fitting TRBD1. This CDR3 is 15 amino acids long. V dropped 6 bases and J dropped 4; count of bases not matched to a gene: 7. Germline values: CDR1 MNHEY, CDR2 SVGAGI. The CDR3 sequence: CASSKGTGNNEKLFF. In DNA form, the CDR3 reads TGTGCCAGCAGCAAGGGGACAGGAAATAATGAAAAACTGTTTTTT.

The chain has TRBV11-2 and TRBJ1-1; D is perhaps TRBD1 (6 bases). The CDR3 runs 16 residues. Germline loops: CDR1 SGHAT, CDR2 FQNNGV. Trimming removed 1 base from V and 4 bases from J, with 16 bases in between. CDR3: CASSLGQVVKITEAFF. The CDR3 DNA reads as TGTGCCAGCAGCTTAGGACAGGTCGTAAAGATCACTGAAGCTTTCTTT.

The table lists this clonotype with a few counts. The V gene is TRBV20-1, the J gene TRBJ2-7, with 7 positions matching TRBD1. J gave up 5 bases and V 2 bases, and 0 bases lay outside the gene matches. The CDR3 spans 11 residues. CDR1 DFQATT and CDR2 SNEGSKA come from the germline V gene (reference sequence). CDR3 in amino acids: CSARTGDEQYF. The CDR3 DNA reads as TGCAGTGCTAGAACAGGGGACGAGCAGTACTTC.

The chain joins TRBV10-3 to TRBJ1-2; D is unclear. This CDR3 region has 13 residues. CDR1 and CDR2 from the germline V gene are ENHRY and SYGVKD. The V end lost 0 bases, the J end lost 8 bases, and 10 bases lay between the germline ends. As DNA, the CDR3 is TGTGCCATCAGTGAGTCGGGTAGATCGGGCTACACCTTC. It specifies CAISESGRSGYTF.

This clonotype was found many times. The rearrangement uses TRBV24-1 and TRBJ2-3, with 8 bases lining up with TRBD1. Trimming at V came to 4 bases and at J to 1 base, leaving 6 bases not matched to a gene. The CDR3 sequence is 16 residues long. The V gene's germline CDR1 is KGHDR and CDR2 SFDVKD. Here the CDR3 reads CATSETGTGRTDTQYF. CDR3 coding DNA: TGTGCCACCAGTGAAACCGGGACAGGACGCACAGATACGCAGTATTTT.

V usage is TRBV15 and J usage is TRBJ2-5; 9 nucleotides match TRBD1. The CDR3 extends over 15 amino acids. J lost 2 bases, V lost 5 bases, and 6 bases had no gene match. Germline CDR1 is LNHNV and CDR2 is YYDKDF (reference sequence). The CDR3 coding sequence is TGTGCCACCAGCGGAGGGACAGGGATTCAAGAGACCCAGTACTTC. This translates into CATSGGTGIQETQYF.

This clonotype was seen a few times. The chain carries TRBV5-8 and TRBJ2-5; the D gene is possibly TRBD2 (5 bases). The V and J ends lost 0 bases and 5 bases respectively, with 14 bases between them. This CDR3 is 15 amino acids long. The germline CDR1 and CDR2 sequences are SGHTS and YDEGEE. CDR3 in amino acids: CASSLAVTGIETQYF. The CDR3 bases are TGTGCCAGCAGCTTGGCTGTCACCGGGATTGAGACCCAGTACTTC.

The chain combines TRBV29-1 with TRBJ1-1; D remains ambiguous. V dropped 7 bases and J dropped 7 bases, with 22 bases sitting between them. This CDR3 region has 14 residues. Germline V gives CDR1 SQVTM, CDR2 ANQGSEA. CDR3 sequence reads: CSAVPSRGSGEAFF. The CDR3, as DNA: TGCAGCGCGGTACCCTCCAGAGGGTCGGGTGAAGCTTTCTTT. Full variable domain (missing parts from reference TRBV29-1 and TRBJ1-1): SAVISQKPSRDICQRGTSLTIQCQVDSQVTMMFWYRQQPGQSLTLIATANQGSEATYESGFVIDKFPISRPNLTFSTLTVSNMSPEDSSIYLCSAVPSRGSGEAFFGQGTRLTVV.

V is TRBV19 and J is TRBJ2-3; D unresolved. Germline V CDR1 and CDR2: LNHDA, SQIVND (reference sequence). The CDR3 covers 12 residues. Trimming took 6 bases from V and 3 from J, leaving 7 bases between them. The CDR3 coding sequence is TGTGCCAGTAGGGACCGGACAGATACGCAGTATTTT. It translates to CASRDRTDTQYF. Together with reference TRBV19 and TRBJ2-3, the CDR3 gives the full variable domain: DGGITQSPKYLFRKEGQNVTLSCEQNLNHDAMYWYRQDPGQGLRLIYYSQIVNDFQKGDIAEGYSVSREKKESFPLTVTSAQKNPTAFYLCASRDRTDTQYFGPGTRLTVL.

The chain is built from TRBV12-3 or TRBV12-4 and TRBJ2-5; weak D call: TRBD1 (5 bases). V was shortened by 3 bases and J by 7 bases, with 18 bases between the two germline ends. The CDR3 loop spans 15 amino acids. The CDR3 coding sequence is TGTGCCAGCAGTTTTCTGTCCAGGGCCAACCCGACCCAGTACTTC. Translating gives CASSFLSRANPTQYF.

J is TRBJ2-3 and V is TRBV10-2, with 8 bases identical to TRBD1. The V gene end was trimmed by 4 bases and the J gene end by 6 bases; junction bases not matched to a gene: 9. The CDR3 extends over 15 amino acids. The germline V gene has CDR1 WSHSY and CDR2 SAAADI. The CDR3 nucleotides are TGCGCCAGCAGTGGGGCCAGGGGGCAGAGGGATACGCAGTATTTT. Protein: CASSGARGQRDTQYF.

The chain joins TRBV3-1 to TRBJ2-7, with a possible D match to TRBD2 (6 bases). The CDR3 extends over 13 amino acids. Trimming took 4 bases from V and 6 from J, leaving 13 bases between them. CDR1 and CDR2 from the germline V gene are LGHDT and YNNKEL (reference sequence). The chain's CDR3 is CASSRREFVEQYF. The CDR3 DNA reads TGTGCCAGCAGCCGGCGGGAATTCGTCGAGCAGTACTTC.

The chain links TRBV6-5 to TRBJ2-7, with TRBD2 matching 8 bases. CDR1 and CDR2 (germline): MNHEY, SVGAGI. The CDR3 is made up of 16 amino acids. V shed 6 bases and J 3 bases; nucleotides not matched to a gene: 13. CDR3 bases: TGTGCCAGCAGGACCGATCGACTAGCGAACAACTACGAGCAGTACTTC. Translated: CASRTDRLANNYEQYF.

The rearrangement joins TRBV4-1 to TRBJ2-5, with D possibly called TRBD1 or TRBD2 (5 bases each). Trimming stripped 3 bases from V and 0 bases from J, with 8 bases between. Germline loops: CDR1 MGHRA, CDR2 YSYEKL. CDR3 length: 14 amino acids. CDR3 in amino acids: CASSQGRYQETQYF. CDR3 sequence (DNA): TGCGCCAGCAGCCAGGGACGGTACCAAGAGACCCAGTACTTC.

The J gene is TRBJ1-5, the V gene TRBV3-1; maybe TRBD1 (5 bases). The CDR3 is made up of 14 amino acids. V gave up 3 bases and J gave up 5 bases, with 11 bases separating them. Germline CDR1 is LGHDT and CDR2 is YNNKEL (reference sequence). The CDR3, as DNA: TGTGCCAGCAGCCACGGGACTCATGATCAGCCCCAGCATTTT. This translates into CASSHGTHDQPQHF.

This clonotype came up a few times. The chain links TRBV12-3 or TRBV12-4 to TRBJ2-3, with D maybe TRBD2 (7 bases). The CDR3 is 16 residues long. The V gene lost 5 bases and the J gene lost 4 bases, with 19 bases spanning the gap. CDR3 sequence: CASSTPRGGEADTQYF. The CDR3 region has the DNA TGTGCCAGCAGTACCCCTAGGGGGGGCGAGGCAGATACGCAGTATTTT.